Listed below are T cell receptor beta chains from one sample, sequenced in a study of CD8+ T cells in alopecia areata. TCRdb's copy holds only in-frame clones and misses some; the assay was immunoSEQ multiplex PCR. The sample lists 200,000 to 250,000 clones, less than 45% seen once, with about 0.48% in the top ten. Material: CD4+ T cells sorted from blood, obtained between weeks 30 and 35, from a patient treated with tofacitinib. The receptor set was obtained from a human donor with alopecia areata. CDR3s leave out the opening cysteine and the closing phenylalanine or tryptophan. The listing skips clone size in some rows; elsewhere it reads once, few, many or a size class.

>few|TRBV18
ASSPPGTSGTNYEQY
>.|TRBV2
ASTKWRRNTGELF
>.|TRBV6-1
ASSEEAKKTQF
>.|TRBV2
ASSGQEGGELF
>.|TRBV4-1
ASSPAGGSVGTDTQY
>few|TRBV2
ATISLRAGTQY
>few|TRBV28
ASSPGGRLLQETQY
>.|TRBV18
ASSQLVLLNSYEQY
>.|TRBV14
ASSPGSGVEKLF
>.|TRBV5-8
ASSAPIAARYGYT
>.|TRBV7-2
ASTLAAGEYYEQY
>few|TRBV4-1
ASSQEETAEQY
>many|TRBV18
ASSPGLENTEAF
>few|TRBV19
ASSIGGGSNTGELF
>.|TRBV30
AYSPGQGIPQETQY
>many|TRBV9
ASSANTVPGYT
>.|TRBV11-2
ASRLDNEQF
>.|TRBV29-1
SVRGRATDTQY
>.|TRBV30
AWSDYRQAVEQY
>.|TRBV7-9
ASSLGGYNQPQH
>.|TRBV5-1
ASSQGAAYEQY
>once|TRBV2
ASTERGTEAF
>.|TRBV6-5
ASSYGVNYEQY
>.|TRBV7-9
ASLNRSSASYEQY
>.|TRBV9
ASSVEIRTEAF